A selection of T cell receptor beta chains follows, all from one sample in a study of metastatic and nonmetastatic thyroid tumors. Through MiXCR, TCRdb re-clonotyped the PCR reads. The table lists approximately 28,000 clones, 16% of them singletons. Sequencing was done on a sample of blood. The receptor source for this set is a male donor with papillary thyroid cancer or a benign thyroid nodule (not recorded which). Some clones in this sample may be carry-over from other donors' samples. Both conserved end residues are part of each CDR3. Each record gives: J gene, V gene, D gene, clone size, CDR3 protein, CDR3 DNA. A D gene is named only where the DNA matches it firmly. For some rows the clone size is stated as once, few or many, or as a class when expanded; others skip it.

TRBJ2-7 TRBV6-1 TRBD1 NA CASNSGTGADEQYF TGTGCCAGCAACTCCGGGACAGGGGCGGACGAGCAGTACTTC
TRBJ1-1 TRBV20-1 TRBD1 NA CSARDPREGTGNTEAFF TGCAGTGCTAGAGATCCCAGGGAGGGGACAGGCAACACTGAAGCTTTCTTT
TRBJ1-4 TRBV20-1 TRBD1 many CSARALQGGSEKLFF TGCAGTGCTAGGGCCTTACAGGGGGGGTCCGAAAAACTGTTTTTT
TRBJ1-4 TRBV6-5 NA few CASSYSGETNGKLFF TGTGCCAGCAGCTACTCAGGGGAGACTAATGGAAAACTGTTTTTT
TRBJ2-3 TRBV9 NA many CASSVDVRVDTQYF TGTGCCAGCAGCGTAGATGTACGGGTGGATACGCAGTATTTT
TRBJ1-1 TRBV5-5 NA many CASSPIADVNTEAFF TGTGCCAGCAGCCCTATAGCTGACGTGAACACTGAAGCTTTCTTT
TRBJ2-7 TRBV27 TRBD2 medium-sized CASSLAGRYEQYF TGTGCCAGCAGTCTAGCGGGACGCTACGAGCAGTACTTC
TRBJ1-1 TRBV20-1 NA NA CSAPPRPTEGNTEAFF TGCAGTGCTCCCCCAAGGCCCACGGAAGGGAACACTGAAGCTTTCTTC
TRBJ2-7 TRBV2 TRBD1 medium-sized CASSEGTGSYEQYF TGTGCCAGCAGTGAAGGGACAGGGTCCTACGAGCAGTACTTC
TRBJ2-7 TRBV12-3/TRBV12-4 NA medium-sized CASSFRQGGEQYF TGTGCCAGCAGTTTTCGGCAGGGTGGGGAGCAGTACTTC
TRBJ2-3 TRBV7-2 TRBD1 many CASSLSGTGGPDTQYF TGTGCCAGCAGCTTATCCGGGACAGGGGGCCCAGATACGCAGTATTTT
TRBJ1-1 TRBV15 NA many CATSLSVTMNTEAFF TGTGCCACCAGCCTGTCAGTGACAATGAACACTGAAGCTTTCTTT
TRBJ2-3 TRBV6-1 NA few CASSGLWDFTDTQYF TGTGCCAGCAGTGGTTTATGGGACTTCACAGATACGCAGTATTTT
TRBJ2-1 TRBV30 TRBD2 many CAWSGTSGLKRRYNEQFF TGTGCCTGGAGCGGGACTAGCGGCCTAAAACGGCGATACAATGAGCAGTTCTTC
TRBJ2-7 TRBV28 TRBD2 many CASSGRREKSPYEQYF TGTGCCAGCAGTGGGCGGCGGGAGAAGAGTCCCTACGAGCAGTACTTC
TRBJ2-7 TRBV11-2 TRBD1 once CASTLLRVSGTGHSYEQYF TGTGCCAGCACCCTGTTACGGGTTTCCGGGACAGGCCATTCCTACGAGCAGTACTTC
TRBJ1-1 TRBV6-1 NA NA CASSELGGNTEAFF TGTGCCAGCAGTGAATTGGGGGGGAACACTGAAGCTTTCTTT
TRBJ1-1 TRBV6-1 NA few CASSTYTEAFF TGTGCCAGCAGCACCTACACTGAAGCTTTCTTT
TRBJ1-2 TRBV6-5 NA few CASSYAGSPPLGYTF TGTGCCAGCAGTTACGCCGGCAGCCCTCCGTTGGGCTACACCTTC
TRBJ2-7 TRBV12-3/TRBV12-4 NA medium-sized CASSRDPGDYEQYF TGTGCCAGCAGCCGGGACCCAGGGGACTACGAGCAGTACTTC
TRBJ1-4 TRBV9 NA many CASSGRGATNEKLFF TGTGCCAGCAGCGGAAGGGGAGCAACTAATGAAAAACTGTTTTTT
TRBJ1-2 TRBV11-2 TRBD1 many CASSFLTGGGYTF TGTGCCAGCAGCTTTTTGACAGGGGGCGGCTACACCTTC
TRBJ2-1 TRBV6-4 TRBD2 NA CASSPGTSEYNEQFF TGTGCCAGCAGTCCAGGGACTAGCGAGTACAATGAGCAGTTCTTC
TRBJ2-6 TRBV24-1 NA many CATSDSSGANVLTF TGTGCCACCAGTGATAGCTCTGGGGCCAACGTCCTGACTTTC
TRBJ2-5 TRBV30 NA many CAWSSLDREETQYF TGTGCCTGGAGTAGTTTAGACAGAGAAGAGACCCAGTACTTC
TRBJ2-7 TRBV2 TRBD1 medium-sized CASGGPGQGVYEQYF TGTGCCAGCGGAGGACCGGGACAGGGGGTCTACGAGCAGTACTTC
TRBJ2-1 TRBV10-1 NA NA CASSESTGLVGVGNEQFF TGCGCCAGCAGTGAGTCCACCGGTCTAGTGGGAGTGGGCAATGAGCAGTTCTTC
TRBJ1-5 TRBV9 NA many CASSVGDSVSNQPQHF TGTGCCAGCAGCGTAGGGGATTCTGTAAGCAATCAGCCCCAGCATTTT